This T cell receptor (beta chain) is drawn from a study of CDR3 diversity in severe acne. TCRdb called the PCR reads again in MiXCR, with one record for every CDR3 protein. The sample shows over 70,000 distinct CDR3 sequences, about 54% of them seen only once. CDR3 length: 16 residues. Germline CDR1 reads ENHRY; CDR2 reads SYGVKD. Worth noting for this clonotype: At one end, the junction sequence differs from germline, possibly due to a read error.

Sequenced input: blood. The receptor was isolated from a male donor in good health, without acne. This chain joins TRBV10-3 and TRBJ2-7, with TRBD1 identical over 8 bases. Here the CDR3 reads CAVSPDQGARSYEQYF. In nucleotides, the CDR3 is TGTGCCGTCAGTCCTGACCAGGGGGCTAGAAGCTACGAGCAGTACTTC.